The source of this TCR beta chain is a study of T cells in Graves' hyperthyroidism and ophthalmopathy. Study-level background: Any treatment followed the collection of peripheral blood at initial diagnosis.

Amplified TCR beta CDR3 regions came from RNA transcripts. The HTBI set primed first-round TCR CDR3 RT-PCR. A single record per CDR3 protein comes from TCRdb applying MiXCR to the multiplex PCR reads. Of hundreds of thousands of distinct CDR3 sequences in the sample, roughly 22% were seen once. Study results and limitations: In validation, the model predicted ophthalmopathy. These predictions came a median roughly 7.1 months before onset.

Uncontrolled infection, other autoimmune disease, pregnancy or lactation disqualified patients from enrolment. With 2 bases clipped from V and 2 bases from J, the junction kept 8 bases outside the gene matches. CDR3 length: 16 amino acids. The germline V gene encodes CDR1 SEHNR and CDR2 FQNEAQ (reference sequence). This clonotype was seen only a few times. Its matching antigen is unknown. The rearrangement joins TRBV7-9 to TRBJ1-2, with 7 bases matching TRBD1. This clonotype originated in a young man with Graves' ophthalmopathy. Sequenced sample: blood. The CDR3 DNA reads as TGTGCCAGCAGCTTATGGGAGGGGGCAGTGAACTATGGCTACACCTTC. This codes for CASSLWEGAVNYGYTF.